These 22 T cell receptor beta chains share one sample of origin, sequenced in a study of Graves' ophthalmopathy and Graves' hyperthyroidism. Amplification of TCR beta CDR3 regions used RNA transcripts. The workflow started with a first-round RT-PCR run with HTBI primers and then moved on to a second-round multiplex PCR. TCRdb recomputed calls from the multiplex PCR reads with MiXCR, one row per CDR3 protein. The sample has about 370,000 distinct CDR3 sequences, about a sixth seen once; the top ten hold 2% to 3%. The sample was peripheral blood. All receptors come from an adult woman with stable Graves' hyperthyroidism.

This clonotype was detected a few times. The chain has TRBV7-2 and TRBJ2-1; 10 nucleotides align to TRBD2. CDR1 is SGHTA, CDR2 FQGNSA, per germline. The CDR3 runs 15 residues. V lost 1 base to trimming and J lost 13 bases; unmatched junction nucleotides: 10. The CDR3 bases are TGTGCCAGCAGCTTAGGGGGCGGGCTAGCGGGAGCCCAGTTCTTC. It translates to CASSLGGGLAGAQFF. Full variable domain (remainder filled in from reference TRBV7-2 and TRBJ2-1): GAGVSQSPSNKVTEKGKDVELRCDPISGHTALYWYRQSLGQGLEFLIYFQGNSAPDKSGLPSDRFSAERTGGSVSTLTIQRTQQEDSAVYLCASSLGGGLAGAQFFGPGTRLTVL.

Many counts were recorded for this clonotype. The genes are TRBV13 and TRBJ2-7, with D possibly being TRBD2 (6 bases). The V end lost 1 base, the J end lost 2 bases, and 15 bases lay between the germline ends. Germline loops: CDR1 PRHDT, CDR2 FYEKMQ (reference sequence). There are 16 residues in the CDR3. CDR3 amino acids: CASSLAEGRGTYEQYF. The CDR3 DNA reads TGTGCCAGCAGCTTAGCTGAGGGGCGGGGAACCTACGAGCAGTACTTC.

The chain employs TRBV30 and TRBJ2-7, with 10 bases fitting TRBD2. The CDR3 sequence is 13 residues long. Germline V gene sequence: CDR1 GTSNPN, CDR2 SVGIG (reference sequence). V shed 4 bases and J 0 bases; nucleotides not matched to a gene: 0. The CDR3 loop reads CAWTSGGSYEQYF. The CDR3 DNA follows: TGTGCCTGGACTAGCGGGGGCTCCTACGAGCAGTACTTC. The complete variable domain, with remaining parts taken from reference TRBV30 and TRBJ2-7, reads SQTIHQWPATLVQPVGSPLSLECTVEGTSNPNLYWYRQAAGRGLQLLFYSVGIGQISSEVPQNLSASRPQDRQFILSSKKLLLSDSGFYLCAWTSGGSYEQYFGPGTRLTVT.

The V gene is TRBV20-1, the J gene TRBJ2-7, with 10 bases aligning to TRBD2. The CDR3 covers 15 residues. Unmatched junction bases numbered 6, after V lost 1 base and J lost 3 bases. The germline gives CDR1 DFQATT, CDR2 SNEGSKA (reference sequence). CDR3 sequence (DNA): TGCAGTGCTAGAGTAATGACTAGCGGGCGCTACGAGCAGTACTTC. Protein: CSARVMTSGRYEQYF.

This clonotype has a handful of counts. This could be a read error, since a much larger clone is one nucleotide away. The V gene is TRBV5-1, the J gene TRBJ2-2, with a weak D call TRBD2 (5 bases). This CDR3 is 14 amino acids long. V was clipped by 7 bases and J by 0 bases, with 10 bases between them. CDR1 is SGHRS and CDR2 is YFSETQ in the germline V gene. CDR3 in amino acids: CASAAGANTGELFF. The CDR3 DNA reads TGCGCCAGCGCCGCCGGGGCGAACACCGGGGAGCTGTTTTTT.

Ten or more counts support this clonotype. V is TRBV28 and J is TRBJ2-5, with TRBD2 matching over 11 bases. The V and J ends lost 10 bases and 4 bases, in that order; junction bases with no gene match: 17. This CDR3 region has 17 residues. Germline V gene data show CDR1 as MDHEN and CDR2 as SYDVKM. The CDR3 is CATLPLAGGPKGETQYF. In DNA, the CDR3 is TGTGCCACCCTTCCCTTAGCGGGAGGGCCGAAGGGAGAGACCCAGTACTTC. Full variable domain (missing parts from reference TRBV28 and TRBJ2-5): DVKVTQSSRYLVKRTGEKVFLECVQDMDHENMFWYRQDPGLGLRLIYFSYDVKMKEKGDIPEGYSVSREKKERFSLILESASTNQTSMYLCATLPLAGGPKGETQYFGPGTRLLVL.

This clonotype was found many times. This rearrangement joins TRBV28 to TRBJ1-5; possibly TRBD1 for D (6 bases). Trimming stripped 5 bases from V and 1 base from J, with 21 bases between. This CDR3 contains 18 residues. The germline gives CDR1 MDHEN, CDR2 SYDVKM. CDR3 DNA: TGTGCCAGCAGTCAACCCCAGGTGGGGGCGGTAAGCAATCAGCCCCAGCATTTT. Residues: CASSQPQVGAVSNQPQHF.

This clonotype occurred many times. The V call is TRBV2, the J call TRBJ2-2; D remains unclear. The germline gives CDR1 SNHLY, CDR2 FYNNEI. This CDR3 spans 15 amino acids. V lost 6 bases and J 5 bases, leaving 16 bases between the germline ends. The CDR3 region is CASSPADGRTGELFF. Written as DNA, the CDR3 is TGTGCCAGCAGCCCCGCTGATGGTAGAACCGGGGAGCTGTTTTTT.

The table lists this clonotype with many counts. The CDR3 spells CASSQDWSGEYGYTF. DNA for the CDR3: TGTGCCAGCAGCCAAGATTGGTCGGGGGAATATGGCTACACCTTC. The chain couples TRBV3-1 to TRBJ1-2, with D possibly being TRBD1 (5 bases). CDR1 LGHDT and CDR2 YNNKEL come from the germline V gene (reference sequence). This CDR3 spans 15 amino acids. Trimming took 0 bases from V and 5 from J, leaving 13 bases between them.

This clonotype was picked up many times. The DNA for the CDR3 is TGTGCCAGCAGCTTATCTTCGCAGGGGGCTGGAGAGACCCAGTACTTC. Protein: CASSLSSQGAGETQYF. The chain carries TRBV7-2 and TRBJ2-5; 8 bases align to TRBD1. Trimming at V came to 2 bases and at J to 4 bases, leaving 9 bases not matched to a gene. The CDR3 runs 16 residues. The germline V gene encodes CDR1 SGHTA and CDR2 FQGNSA.

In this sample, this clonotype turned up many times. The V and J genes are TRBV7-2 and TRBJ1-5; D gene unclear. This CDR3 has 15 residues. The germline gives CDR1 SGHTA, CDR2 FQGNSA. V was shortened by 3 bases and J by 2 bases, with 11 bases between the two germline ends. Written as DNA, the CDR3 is TGTGCCAGCAGCTTTGGAGGGTCGGGCAATCAGCCCCAGCATTTT. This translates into CASSFGGSGNQPQHF.

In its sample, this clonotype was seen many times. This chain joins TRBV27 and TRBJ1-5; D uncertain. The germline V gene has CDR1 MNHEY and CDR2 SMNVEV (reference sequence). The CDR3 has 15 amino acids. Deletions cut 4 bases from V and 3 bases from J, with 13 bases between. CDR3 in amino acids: CASSSNRGINQPQHF. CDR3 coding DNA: TGTGCCAGCAGTTCAAACCGTGGAATCAATCAGCCCCAGCATTTT.

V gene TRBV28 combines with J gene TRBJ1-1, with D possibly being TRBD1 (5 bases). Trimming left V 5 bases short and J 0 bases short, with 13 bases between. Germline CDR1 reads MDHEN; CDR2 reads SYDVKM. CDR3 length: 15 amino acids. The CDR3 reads CASSPPGRMNTEAFF. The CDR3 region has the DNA TGTGCCAGCAGTCCGCCGGGACGTATGAACACTGAAGCTTTCTTT.

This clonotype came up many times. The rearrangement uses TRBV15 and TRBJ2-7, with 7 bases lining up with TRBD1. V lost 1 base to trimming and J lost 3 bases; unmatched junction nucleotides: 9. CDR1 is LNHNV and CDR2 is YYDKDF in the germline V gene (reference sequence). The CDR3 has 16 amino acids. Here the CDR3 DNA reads TGTGCCACCAGCAGAGGGGTGAAGGGGGCCCTCTACGAGCAGTACTTC. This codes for CATSRGVKGALYEQYF.

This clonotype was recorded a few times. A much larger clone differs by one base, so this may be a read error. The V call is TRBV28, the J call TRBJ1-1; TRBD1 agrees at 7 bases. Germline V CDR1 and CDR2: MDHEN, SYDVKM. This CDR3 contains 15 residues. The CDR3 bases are TGTGCCAGCAGTTTGATAAACAGGGGTGGTACTGAAGCTTGCTTT. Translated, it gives CASSLINRGGTEACF.

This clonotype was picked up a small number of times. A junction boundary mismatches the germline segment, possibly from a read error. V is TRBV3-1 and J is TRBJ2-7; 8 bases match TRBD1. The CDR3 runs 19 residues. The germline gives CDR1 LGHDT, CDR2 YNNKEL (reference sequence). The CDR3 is CASSQDQTFGQGYTYEQYF. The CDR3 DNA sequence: TGTGCCAGCAGTCAAGATCAGACCTTCGGACAGGGCTATACCTACGAGCAGTACTTC.

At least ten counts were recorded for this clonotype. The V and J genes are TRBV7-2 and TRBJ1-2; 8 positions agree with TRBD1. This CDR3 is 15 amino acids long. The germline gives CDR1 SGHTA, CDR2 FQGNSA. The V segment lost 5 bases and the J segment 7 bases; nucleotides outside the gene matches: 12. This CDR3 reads CASSPDRGTIGGYTF. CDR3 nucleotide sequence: TGTGCCAGCAGCCCCGACAGGGGAACAATCGGTGGCTACACCTTC.

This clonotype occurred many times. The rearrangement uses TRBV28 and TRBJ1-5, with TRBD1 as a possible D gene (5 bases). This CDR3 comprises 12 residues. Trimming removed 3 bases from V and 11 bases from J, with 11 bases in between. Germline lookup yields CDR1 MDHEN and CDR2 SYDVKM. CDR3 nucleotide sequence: TGTGCCAGCAGTTTTTTGGGGGGTACCCAGCATTTT. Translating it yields CASSFLGGTQHF.

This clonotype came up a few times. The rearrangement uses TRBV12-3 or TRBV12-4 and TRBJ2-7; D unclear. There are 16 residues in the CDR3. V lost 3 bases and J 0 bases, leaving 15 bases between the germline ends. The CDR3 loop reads CASSFDGRTSSYEQYF. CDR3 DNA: TGTGCCAGCAGTTTCGACGGACGGACGAGCTCCTACGAGCAGTACTTC.

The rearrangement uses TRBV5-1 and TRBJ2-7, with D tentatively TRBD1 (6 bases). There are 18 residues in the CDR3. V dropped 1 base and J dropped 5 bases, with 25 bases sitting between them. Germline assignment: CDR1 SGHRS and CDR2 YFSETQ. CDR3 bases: TGCGCCAGCAGCTTGTACTACAGGGCTTTTGTAGTCCGTAACGAGCAGTACTTC. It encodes CASSLYYRAFVVRNEQYF.

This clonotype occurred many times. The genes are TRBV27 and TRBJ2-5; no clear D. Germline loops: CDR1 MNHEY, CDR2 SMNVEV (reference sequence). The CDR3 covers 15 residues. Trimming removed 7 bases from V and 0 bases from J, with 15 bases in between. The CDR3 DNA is TGTGCCAGCACTCCGGGCAGGCCGTACCAAGAGACCCAGTACTTC. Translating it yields CASTPGRPYQETQYF.

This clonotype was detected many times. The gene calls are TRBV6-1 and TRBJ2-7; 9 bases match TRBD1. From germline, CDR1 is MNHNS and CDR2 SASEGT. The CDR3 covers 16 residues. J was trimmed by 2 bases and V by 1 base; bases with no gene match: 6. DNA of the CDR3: TGTGCCAGCAGTGAAGAGGTGGGACAGGGAACCTACGAGCAGTACTTC. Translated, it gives CASSEEVGQGTYEQYF.